This T cell receptor beta chain originates from a study of blood T cell repertoires in COVID-19. Turning to the study itself: In each case, the material was cDNA or gDNA derived from T cells, B-cell-depleted T cells, or PBMCs.

Sequencing used immunoSEQ multiplex PCR; TCRdb keeps in-frame clones, though not all of them. In the table there are approximately 330,000 clones, approximately 88% of which are singletons. Followed longitudinally, the Seattle patients had been enrolled during active infection. With 3 bases clipped from V and 4 bases from J, the junction kept 4 bases outside the gene matches. The germline CDR1 and CDR2 sequences are LNHNV and YYDKDF (reference sequence). The CDR3 sequence is 15 residues long. The chain carries TRBV15 and TRBJ1-1, with 11 positions matching TRBD1. The receptor was isolated from a man aged 25 to 40 with COVID-19, enrolled during active disease. The sample comprised peripheral blood. CDR3: CATSSSGTGGTEAFF. Here the CDR3 DNA reads TGTGCCACCAGCAGCTCCGGGACAGGGGGCACTGAAGCTTTCTTT.